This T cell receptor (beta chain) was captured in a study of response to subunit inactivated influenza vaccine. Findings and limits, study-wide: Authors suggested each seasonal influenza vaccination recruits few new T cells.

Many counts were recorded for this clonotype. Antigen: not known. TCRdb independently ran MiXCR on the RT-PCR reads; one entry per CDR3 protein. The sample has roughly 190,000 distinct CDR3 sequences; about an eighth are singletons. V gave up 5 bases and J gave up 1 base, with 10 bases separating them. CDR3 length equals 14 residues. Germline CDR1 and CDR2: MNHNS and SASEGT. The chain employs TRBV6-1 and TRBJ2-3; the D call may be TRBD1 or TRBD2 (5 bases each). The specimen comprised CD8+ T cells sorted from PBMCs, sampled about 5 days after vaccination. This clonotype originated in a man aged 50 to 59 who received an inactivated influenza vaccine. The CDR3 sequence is CASSRDGGTDTQYF. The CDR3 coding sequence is TGTGCCAGCAGTCGGGACGGAGGCACAGATACGCAGTATTTT.